This T cell receptor beta chain originates from a study of CD8 T cells in Susac syndrome. TEMRA cells were enriched by FACS, and CD4+ and CD8+ T cells were negatively isolated. Points on this clonotype: Its target is unknown.

Reverse transcription used about 0.5 to 1 ug RNA and random hexamers. MiXCR was run by TCRdb on the immunoSEQ multiplex PCR reads, yielding one entry per CDR3 protein. The sample carries around 270,000 distinct CDR3 sequences, about 82% recorded once. General study findings and limits: As the study acknowledged, the number of individuals in its TCR sequencing and HLA analysis was relatively small.

The CDR3 spans 16 residues. The V gene end was trimmed by 8 bases and the J gene end by 7 bases; junction bases not matched to a gene: 17. The receptor's source is a human donor with multiple sclerosis. The sequencing sample was made of CD8+ T cells from PBMCs. The chain carries TRBV12-3 or TRBV12-4 and TRBJ2-7, with 10 bases identical to TRBD1. CDR3 loop: CASAPAPRDRGEEQYF. The CDR3 bases are TGTGCCAGCGCCCCCGCCCCCCGGGACAGGGGTGAGGAGCAGTACTTC.